The 18 T cell receptor beta chains below all came from one sample that was sequenced in a study of blood T cell repertoires in COVID-19. Profiling relied on immunoSEQ multiplex PCR, and the TCRdb table lists in-frame clones only, not all of them. The sample has about 140,000 clones; around 83% are singletons. The sequencing sample was made of peripheral blood. All receptors derive from a woman aged 60-75 years with acute or convalescent COVID-19.

The V gene is TRBV20-1, the J gene TRBJ2-7; TRBD1 or TRBD2 may be the D gene (5 bases each). Trimming left V 3 bases short and J 3 bases short, with 15 bases between. Germline V gives CDR1 DFQATT, CDR2 SNEGSKA (reference sequence). The length of the CDR3 is 14 residues. Written as DNA, the CDR3 is TGCAGTGCTAGTGAGCGGTCAGGGATCTACGAGCAGTACTTC. Its protein product is CSASERSGIYEQYF.

This chain connects TRBV3-1 (or the pseudogene TRBV3-2) to TRBJ2-7, with 10 nucleotides matching TRBD1. The CDR3 loop spans 15 amino acids. Germline-derived CDR1 and CDR2 are LGHDT and YNNKEL (reference sequence). Trimming at V came to 6 bases and at J to 1 base, leaving 6 bases not matched to a gene. In DNA form, the CDR3 reads TGTGCCAGCAGAACCGGGACAGGGGTGTCCTACGAGCAGTACTTC. It translates to CASRTGTGVSYEQYF.

The chain has TRBV28 and TRBJ1-6; no definite D call. Germline V CDR1 and CDR2: MDHEN, SYDVKM. The CDR3 spans 16 residues. Deletions cut 5 bases from V and 0 bases from J, with 11 bases between. CDR3: CASSRDASSYNSPLHF. DNA of the CDR3: TGTGCCAGCAGTCGAGACGCTAGCTCCTATAATTCACCCCTCCACTTT.

The table lists this clone with a count of one. The CDR3 here is CASSSPGRGKGNTIYF. CDR3 DNA: TGTGCCAGCAGCTCCCCAGGAAGAGGGAAGGGAAACACCATATATTTT. The chain joins TRBV7-2 to TRBJ1-3; no clear D gene. Germline V gene data show CDR1 as SGHTA and CDR2 as FQGNSA. This CDR3 region has 16 residues. Trimming shortened V by 4 bases and J by 4 bases, and 17 bases separated the two germline ends.

The chain employs TRBV5-1 and TRBJ2-2; 10 nucleotides agree with TRBD2. CDR1 and CDR2 from the germline V gene are SGHRS and YFSETQ. The CDR3 is made up of 15 amino acids. Unmatched junction bases numbered 6, after V lost 5 bases and J lost 5 bases. DNA of the CDR3: TGCGCCAGCAGTAGCGGGGGGTTGCCGACCGGGGAGCTGTTTTTT. Its translation: CASSSGGLPTGELFF.

V is TRBV9 and J is TRBJ1-1; D is uncertain. V was shortened by 0 bases and J by 4 bases, with 10 bases between the two germline ends. From germline, CDR1 is SGDLS and CDR2 YYNGEE. The CDR3 runs 14 residues. The CDR3 DNA sequence: TGTGCCAGCAGCGTAGTTGAACAGCTCACTGAAGCTTTCTTT. Protein product: CASSVVEQLTEAFF.

This chain connects TRBV28 to TRBJ1-1, with D possibly TRBD1 on 6 matching bases. The germline V gene has CDR1 MDHEN and CDR2 SYDVKM. V lost 11 bases and J lost 11, with 18 bases in between. The CDR3 totals 11 residues. The chain's CDR3 is CAVTAGAWAFF. DNA for the CDR3: TGTGCCGTAACAGCGGGGGCTTGGGCTTTCTTT.

The V gene is TRBV29-1, the J gene TRBJ2-2; 9 positions match TRBD1. Trimming at V came to 3 bases and at J to 3 bases, leaving 8 bases not matched to a gene. The CDR3 is made up of 16 amino acids. Looked up from germline, CDR1 is SQVTM and CDR2 is ANQGSEA. CDR3 nucleotides: TGCAGCGTTGAGGATCCGGACAGGGGATACACCGGGGAGCTGTTTTTT. As protein: CSVEDPDRGYTGELFF.

The rearrangement uses TRBV5-5 and TRBJ1-3; D ambiguous. This CDR3 spans 15 amino acids. Germline V gene data show CDR1 as SGHKS and CDR2 as YYEKEE (reference sequence). V lost 3 bases and J 2 bases, leaving 12 bases between the germline ends. CDR3 sequence: CASSYIGGTGNTIYF. In DNA, the CDR3 is TGTGCCAGCAGCTATATAGGAGGTACTGGAAACACCATATATTTT.

This chain links TRBV5-1 with TRBJ1-2, with 10 positions matching TRBD1. Germline assignment: CDR1 SGHRS and CDR2 YFSETQ. The ends lost 0 bases at V and 7 bases at J; junction bases unmatched: 0. CDR3 size: 13 residues. In DNA form, the CDR3 reads TGCGCCAGCAGCTTGGGGGACAGGGGTGGCTACACCTTC. Translating it yields CASSLGDRGGYTF.

The V gene is TRBV2, the J gene TRBJ2-7, with TRBD1 as a possible D gene (5 bases). This CDR3 is built from 13 residues. The V end was cut by 7 bases, the J end by 4 bases, with 14 bases between. Per the germline V gene, CDR1 is SNHLY and CDR2 is FYNNEI. The chain's CDR3 is CASIDDRSYEQYF. For the CDR3, the DNA is TGTGCCAGCATCGATGACAGATCGTACGAGCAGTACTTC.

The rearrangement links TRBV5-6 to TRBJ1-3; TRBD1 might be the D (5 bases). Trimming took off 4 bases at V and 1 base at J, with 9 bases between the two ends. Germline assignment: CDR1 SGHDT and CDR2 YYEEEE. CDR3 length: 14 residues. CDR3 sequence: CASSHDRSGNTIYF. The DNA of the CDR3 is TGTGCCAGCAGCCACGACAGATCTGGAAACACCATATATTTT. Full variable domain (missing parts from reference TRBV5-6 and TRBJ1-3): DAGVTQSPTHLIKTRGQQVTLRCSPKSGHDTVSWYQQALGQGPQFIFQYYEEEERQRGNFPDRFSGHQFPNYSSELNVNALLLGDSALYLCASSHDRSGNTIYFGEGSWLTVV.

V usage is TRBV6-2 or TRBV6-3 and J usage is TRBJ1-3, with TRBD1 identical over 7 bases. CDR1 MNHEY and CDR2 SVGEGT come from the germline V gene. This CDR3 region has 17 residues. With V trimmed by 4 bases and J by 8 bases, 17 bases remained unmatched. Written as DNA, the CDR3 is TGTGCCAGCAGTTCACCTTCGACAGGGCTCCTGGTGGACACCATATATTTT. Protein product: CASSSPSTGLLVDTIYF.

The chain recombines TRBV27 with TRBJ1-4, with 9 positions matching TRBD1. This CDR3 is 16 amino acids long. Germline-derived CDR1 and CDR2 are MNHEY and SMNVEV (reference sequence). With 5 bases clipped from V and 7 bases from J, the junction kept 11 bases outside the gene matches. In nucleotides, the CDR3 is TGTGCCAGCAGTGCCCTACAGGGGGCTGTAGGTGAAAAACTGTTTTTT. Protein sequence: CASSALQGAVGEKLFF.

This chain joins TRBV28 and TRBJ2-5, with 7 positions matching TRBD1. CDR1 and CDR2 from the germline V gene are MDHEN and SYDVKM. The CDR3 sequence is 13 residues long. V shed 7 bases and J 2 bases; nucleotides not matched to a gene: 4. The CDR3 is CASTPGGQETQYF. The CDR3 coding sequence is TGTGCCAGCACCCCAGGGGGTCAAGAGACCCAGTACTTC.

The rearrangement links TRBV6-2 or TRBV6-3 to TRBJ2-7; maybe TRBD1 (5 bases). Germline lookup yields CDR1 MNHEY and CDR2 SVGEGT. CDR3 length: 15 residues. Trimming took off 0 bases at V and 6 bases at J, with 15 bases between the two ends. The CDR3 spells CASSYSRQLPGEQYF. As DNA, the CDR3 is TGTGCCAGCAGTTACTCCAGACAGCTGCCGGGCGAGCAGTACTTC.

This clone occurred many times. V usage is TRBV9 and J usage is TRBJ2-1; D gene ambiguous. The CDR3 is 13 residues long. From germline, CDR1 is SGDLS and CDR2 YYNGEE. The V end lost 2 bases, the J end lost 7 bases, and 10 bases lay between the germline ends. As DNA, the CDR3 is TGTGCCAGCAGCGTTAATAGTTGGAATGAGCAGTTCTTC. Its translation: CASSVNSWNEQFF.

The rearrangement uses TRBV7-2 and TRBJ1-2, with TRBD1 as a possible D gene (5 bases). V was clipped by 5 bases and J by 1 base, with 11 bases between them. The CDR3 has 14 amino acids. CDR1 SGHTA and CDR2 FQGNSA come from the germline V gene. In nucleotides, the CDR3 is TGTGCCAGCAGCCCCCGACAGAGTAACTATGGCTACACCTTC. This translates into CASSPRQSNYGYTF.